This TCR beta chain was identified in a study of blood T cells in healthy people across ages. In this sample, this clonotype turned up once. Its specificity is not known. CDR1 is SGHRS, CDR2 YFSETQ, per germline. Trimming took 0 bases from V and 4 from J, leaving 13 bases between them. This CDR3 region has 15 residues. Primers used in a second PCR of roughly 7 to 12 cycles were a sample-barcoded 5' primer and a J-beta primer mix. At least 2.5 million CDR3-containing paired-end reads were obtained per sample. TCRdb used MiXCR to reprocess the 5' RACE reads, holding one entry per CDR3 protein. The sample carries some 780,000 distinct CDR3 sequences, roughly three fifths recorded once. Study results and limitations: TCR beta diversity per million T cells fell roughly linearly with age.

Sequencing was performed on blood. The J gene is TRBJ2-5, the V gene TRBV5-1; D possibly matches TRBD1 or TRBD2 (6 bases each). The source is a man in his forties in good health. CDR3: CASSLVTGLRETQYF. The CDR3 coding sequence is TGCGCCAGCAGCTTGGTGACAGGACTAAGAGAGACCCAGTACTTC.